These 23 T cell receptor beta chains were sequenced from one sample in a study of shared clonotypes between healthy human individuals. Clones were read by immunoSEQ multiplex PCR, and TCRdb kept only the in-frame ones, dropping some. The table records about a million clones, around 77% of them present only once. Sequencing was carried out using memory CD4+ T cells from PBMCs. Subset given: CD45RA-negative fraction. The source is a man aged 18 to 29 in good health. Some clones in this sample may be carry-over from other donors' samples.

This sequence joins TRBV11-2 and TRBJ2-7; 8 positions match TRBD1. CDR3 length equals 15 residues. Germline V gene sequence: CDR1 SGHAT, CDR2 FQNNGV. Germline trimming cut 4 bases from V and 2 bases from J; bases unmatched to any gene: 7. The CDR3: CASSSLTGVAYEQYF. The CDR3, as DNA: TGTGCCAGCAGCTCCCTGACAGGGGTTGCCTACGAGCAGTACTTC. The whole variable domain, filled in from reference TRBV11-2 and TRBJ2-7, reads EAGVAQSPRYKIIEKRQSVAFWCNPISGHATLYWYQQILGQGPKLLIQFQNNGVVDDSQLPKDRFSAERLKGVDSTLKIQPAKLEDSAVYLCASSSLTGVAYEQYFGPGTRLTVT.

Note on this clone: It is likely a read error: a sequence one base away is far more abundant. This rearrangement joins TRBV6-5 to TRBJ2-7; tentatively, D is TRBD2 (5 bases). The CDR3 spans 15 residues. Germline V gene data show CDR1 as MNHEY and CDR2 as SVGAGI. The CDR3 sequence: CAGSVSTDSSYEQYF. For the CDR3, the DNA is TGTGCCGGCAGCGTCTCTACGGACTCATCCTACGAGCAGTACTTC.

The rearrangement uses TRBV13 and TRBJ2-1, with 8 bases aligning to TRBD2. The germline V gene has CDR1 PRHDT and CDR2 FYEKMQ (reference sequence). Trimming removed 5 bases from V and 1 base from J; junction bases left unmatched: 10. The CDR3 is made up of 17 amino acids. The CDR3 protein is CASSPYSGSISYNEQFF. The DNA for the CDR3 is TGTGCCAGCAGCCCTTACAGCGGGAGCATTTCCTACAATGAGCAGTTCTTC.

This clone came up a few times. The genes are TRBV30 and TRBJ2-3; D possibly uses TRBD1 or TRBD2 (5 bases each). The CDR3 is 16 amino acids. Trimming pared 3 bases from V and 0 bases from J, leaving 16 bases between. Germline loops: CDR1 GTSNPN, CDR2 SVGIG (reference sequence). In DNA, the CDR3 is TGTGCCTGGAGCCCAGAAGGGACCTCAAGCACAGATACGCAGTATTTT. It encodes CAWSPEGTSSTDTQYF.

A few counts support this clone. DNA of the CDR3: TGTGCCAGCAGTGGGTTGGAGAGGGCGGGCACTGAAGCTTTCTTT. Its translation: CASSGLERAGTEAFF. This chain joins TRBV28 and TRBJ1-1; D is unresolved. Trimming took off 5 bases at V and 4 bases at J, with 17 bases between the two ends. CDR1 MDHEN and CDR2 SYDVKM come from the germline V gene. The CDR3 extends over 15 amino acids. The variable domain in full, with the rest retrieved from reference TRBV28 and TRBJ1-1, is DVKVTQSSRYLVKRTGEKVFLECVQDMDHENMFWYRQDPGLGLRLIYFSYDVKMKEKGDIPEGYSVSREKKERFSLILESASTNQTSMYLCASSGLERAGTEAFFGQGTRLTVV.

The chain carries TRBV6-1 and TRBJ2-2; TRBD1 aligns across 9 bases. J lost 5 bases, V lost 4 bases, and 5 bases had no gene match. Germline V CDR1 and CDR2: MNHNS, SASEGT. CDR3 length: 15 amino acids. The CDR3 nucleotides are TGTGCCAGCAGTGGTAGGGGGACAGGGACCGGGGAGCTGTTTTTT. The encoded protein is CASSGRGTGTGELFF.

A note on this clone: Other DNA variants within this sample encode the same CDR3. This chain joins TRBV7-2 and TRBJ2-7, with 9 bases matching TRBD1. The CDR3 loop spans 15 amino acids. Germline CDR1 SGHTA, CDR2 FQGNSA. Germline trimming cut 1 base from V and 0 bases from J; bases unmatched to any gene: 1. The CDR3 region has the DNA TGTGCCAGCAGCTTAGTGACAGGGGGCTCCTACGAGCAGTACTTC. Translating it yields CASSLVTGGSYEQYF.

The rearrangement links TRBV5-1 to TRBJ2-3, with D possibly matching TRBD2 (6 bases). V lost 4 bases and J lost 4, with 19 bases in between. Germline V CDR1 and CDR2: SGHRS, YFSETQ. This CDR3 comprises 16 residues. Here the CDR3 DNA reads TGCGCCAGCAGCGTACTCACCGGGACTGGACCAGATACGCAGTATTTT. This encodes CASSVLTGTGPDTQYF.

The chain recombines TRBV18 with TRBJ1-5, with TRBD1 identical over 11 bases. The germline V gene has CDR1 KGHSH and CDR2 LQKENI. The CDR3 has 20 residues. The trim removed 3 bases at V and 5 bases at J, leaving 18 bases unmatched. The chain's CDR3 is CASSPYRTGGKSGIYQPQHF. The DNA for the CDR3 is TGTGCCAGCTCACCCTATCGGACAGGGGGCAAGAGTGGGATTTATCAGCCCCAGCATTTT.

The rearrangement links TRBV2 to TRBJ2-7; TRBD1 is a possible D gene (6 bases). Germline loops: CDR1 SNHLY, CDR2 FYNNEI. Trimming removed 7 bases at V and 1 base at J, with 14 bases between. This CDR3 spans 14 amino acids. The CDR3 DNA reads as TGTGCCAGCAAATACAGGGTGGGGTCCTACGAGCAGTACTTC. As protein: CASKYRVGSYEQYF.

This clone was recorded once. The chain links TRBV2 to TRBJ2-1, with 9 nucleotides matching TRBD2. The CDR3 has 17 residues. With V trimmed by 4 bases and J by 0 bases, 7 bases remained unmatched. The germline V gene encodes CDR1 SNHLY and CDR2 FYNNEI. CDR3: CASSGLAGKSSYNEQFF. The CDR3 coding sequence is TGTGCCAGCAGTGGTCTAGCGGGAAAAAGCTCCTACAATGAGCAGTTCTTC.

This clone showed up many times. The chain joins TRBV9 to TRBJ2-7, with D perhaps TRBD1 or TRBD2 (5 bases each). Looked up from germline, CDR1 is SGDLS and CDR2 is YYNGEE. V dropped 3 bases and J dropped 4 bases, with 11 bases sitting between them. This CDR3 is 13 amino acids long. This CDR3 is CASSERDQYEQYF. Here the CDR3 DNA reads TGTGCCAGCAGCGAAAGGGACCAGTACGAGCAGTACTTC.

V usage is TRBV7-8 and J usage is TRBJ2-2; D not resolved. In germline, CDR1 is SGHVS, CDR2 FQNEAQ. The CDR3 runs 16 residues. Deletions cut 5 bases from V and 1 base from J, with 14 bases between. The CDR3, as DNA: TGTGCCAGCAGCCCGACGGATAGACTGAACACCGGGGAGCTGTTTTTT. Translated, it gives CASSPTDRLNTGELFF.

V gene TRBV29-1 combines with J gene TRBJ2-3; 7 bases fit TRBD2. This CDR3 comprises 15 residues. The V segment lost 6 bases and the J segment 3 bases; nucleotides outside the gene matches: 12. Germline CDR1 and CDR2: SQVTM and ANQGSEA. The DNA of the CDR3 is TGCAGCGTGCCATGGAGCGGGACTGGTACAGATACGCAGTATTTT. Its protein is CSVPWSGTGTDTQYF.

The chain couples TRBV19 to TRBJ2-1, with a tentative D call TRBD1 (5 bases). Germline V gene sequence: CDR1 LNHDA, CDR2 SQIVND (reference sequence). This CDR3 region has 14 residues. The germline V and J ends were trimmed by 2 bases and 2 bases, with 7 bases remaining between them. The CDR3 sequence: CASSIQDTYNEQFF. Written as DNA, the CDR3 is TGTGCCAGTAGTATACAGGACACCTACAATGAGCAGTTCTTC.

This clone showed up just once. The J gene is TRBJ1-3, the V gene TRBV7-8; D unclear. Germline CDR1 and CDR2: SGHVS and FQNEAQ. The CDR3 spans 18 residues. The V and J ends lost 5 bases and 3 bases respectively, with 23 bases between them. CDR3 DNA sequence: TGTGCCAGCAGCCCGAGATCCCGGGCATTAAGACGTGGAAACACCATATATTTT. Its translation: CASSPRSRALRRGNTIYF.

About this clone: At one end the junction does not follow the germline gene, possibly because of a read error. The CDR3 protein is CASSPQQGGNGKLFF. As DNA, the CDR3 is TGTGCCAGCAGCCCCCAACAGGGGGGTAATGGAAAACTGTTTTTT. V is TRBV7-6 and J is TRBJ1-4, with TRBD1 matching 8 bases. CDR3 length: 15 residues. In germline, CDR1 is SGHVS, CDR2 FNYEAQ.

CDR3 nucleotide sequence: TGTGCCAGCAGCTTAGCGGGGGACACGAACACTGAAGCTTTCTTT. It codes for CASSLAGDTNTEAFF. The V and J genes are TRBV7-9 and TRBJ1-1; maybe TRBD1 (6 bases). The CDR3 totals 15 residues. Between the trimmed V and J ends, which lost 0 bases and 1 base, there was a span of 9 bases. CDR1 is SEHNR and CDR2 is FQNEAQ in the germline V gene (reference sequence).

J is TRBJ2-1 and V is TRBV19; 8 nucleotides line up with TRBD2. This CDR3 comprises 16 residues. Germline loops: CDR1 LNHDA, CDR2 SQIVND (reference sequence). Trimming removed 8 bases from V and 5 bases from J; junction bases left unmatched: 14. This chain's CDR3 is CASVDLGSGRDNEQFF. The CDR3 DNA sequence: TGTGCCAGTGTTGACTTGGGGAGCGGGAGAGACAATGAGCAGTTCTTC.

V gene TRBV9 combines with J gene TRBJ2-6; 10 positions match TRBD1. Germline CDR1 is SGDLS and CDR2 is YYNGEE. After removal of 0 bases from V and 1 base from J, the junction contained 4 bases not matched to a gene. The length of the CDR3 is 18 residues. Here the CDR3 reads CASSVGQGAGSGANVLTF. CDR3 DNA: TGTGCCAGCAGCGTAGGACAGGGGGCCGGGTCTGGGGCCAACGTCCTGACTTTC.

V and J are TRBV11-3 and TRBJ1-1; D unresolved. The V gene's germline CDR1 is SGHNT and CDR2 YENEEA. The V end was cut by 5 bases, the J end by 1 base, with 8 bases between. CDR3 size: 13 residues. CDR3 DNA sequence: TGTGCCAGCAGCCAGGTTAAGAACACTGAAGCTTTCTTT. Encoded protein: CASSQVKNTEAFF.

The rearrangement links TRBV6-5 to TRBJ1-2; D gene uncertain. The CDR3 totals 13 residues. Germline V gene lookup returns CDR1 MNHEY and CDR2 SVGAGI. V gave up 7 bases and J gave up 7 bases, with 16 bases separating them. The CDR3 reads CASTTPGVGGYTF. CDR3 bases: TGTGCCAGCACCACACCCGGGGTCGGTGGCTACACCTTC.

This clone was seen only once. This same CDR3 is encoded by further DNA sequences in the sample. The J gene is TRBJ2-7, the V gene TRBV27; no clear D gene. Germline V gives CDR1 MNHEY, CDR2 SMNVEV (reference sequence). The CDR3 runs 14 residues. Trimming removed 3 bases from V and 0 bases from J, with 9 bases in between. The CDR3 coding sequence is TGTGCCAGCAGTTTGGACCTCTACTCCTACGAGCAGTACTTC. This translates into CASSLDLYSYEQYF.